These 24 T cell receptor beta chains were sequenced from one sample in a study of shared T cell receptors in the human thymus. Measured with immunoSEQ multiplex PCR; TCRdb has only the in-frame clones, and not every one. The sample shows about 660,000 clones, roughly 86% of them seen only once. The same sample was also used in a study of human thymus T cells.

The material sequenced was thymocytes. The receptors derive from a boy in the first two years of life with a congenital heart defect.

The chain links TRBV4-1 to TRBJ2-2, with a possible D match to TRBD1 (6 bases). V dropped 0 bases and J dropped 6 bases, with 14 bases sitting between them. The CDR3 contains 16 residues. In germline, CDR1 is MGHRA, CDR2 YSYEKL. DNA for the CDR3: TGCGCCAGCAGCCAAGATCGCGGCAGGGGTGCCGGGGAGCTGTTTTTT. This gives the protein CASSQDRGRGAGELFF.

This clone occurred a few times. The rearrangement uses TRBV19 and TRBJ2-7, with D possibly TRBD1 on 6 matching bases. V was clipped by 1 base and J by 4 bases, with 11 bases between them. Germline V gene data show CDR1 as LNHDA and CDR2 as SQIVND (reference sequence). The CDR3 length is 14 residues. The CDR3 sequence is CASSIGGQKYEQYF. DNA for the CDR3: TGTGCCAGTAGTATAGGAGGACAGAAGTACGAGCAGTACTTC.

This chain links TRBV4-3 with TRBJ1-6, with 8 bases that match TRBD1. Germline loops: CDR1 LGHNA, CDR2 YSLEER. This CDR3 contains 14 residues. Losses at the gene ends were 3 bases for V and 5 bases for J; bases not matched to a gene: 0. In DNA form, the CDR3 reads TGCGCCAGCAGCCAGGACAGGGATAATTCACCCCTCCACTTT. Its translation is CASSQDRDNSPLHF.

This chain joins TRBV10-2 and TRBJ2-1; possibly TRBD2 for D (5 bases). Between the trimmed V and J ends, which lost 6 bases and 1 base, there was a span of 19 bases. Germline V gene data show CDR1 as WSHSY and CDR2 as SAAADI. The CDR3 contains 17 residues. CDR3 protein: CASSLIKARGSYNEQFF. As DNA, the CDR3 is TGCGCCAGCAGCCTGATTAAAGCGAGAGGGTCCTACAATGAGCAGTTCTTC.

J is TRBJ2-7 and V is TRBV6-1; a weak D match, TRBD1 (5 bases). The CDR3 extends over 15 amino acids. The germline gives CDR1 MNHNS, CDR2 SASEGT. With 7 bases removed from V and 3 bases from J, the gap between germline ends came to 19 bases. Here the CDR3 DNA reads TGTGCCAGCATTGAGGACAACCCCCTTCTCTACGAGCAGTACTTC. It yields the protein CASIEDNPLLYEQYF.

This clone occurred a few times. The chain combines TRBV5-6 with TRBJ1-4; no firm D call. Per the germline V gene, CDR1 is SGHDT and CDR2 is YYEEEE. The V gene lost 0 bases and the J gene lost 0 bases, with 9 bases spanning the gap. The CDR3 extends over 16 amino acids. The CDR3, as DNA: TGTGCCAGCAGCTTGGGAACAGCCACAACTAATGAAAAACTGTTTTTT. Its protein is CASSLGTATTNEKLFF.

The J gene is TRBJ2-7, the V gene TRBV5-1, with 8 bases that match TRBD1. Germline V gives CDR1 SGHRS, CDR2 YFSETQ. The trim removed 3 bases at V and 0 bases at J, leaving 5 bases unmatched. The CDR3 is made up of 15 amino acids. In nucleotides, the CDR3 is TGCGCCAGCAGCTCGGGGGACAGGACCTCCTACGAGCAGTACTTC. This translates into CASSSGDRTSYEQYF. The full variable domain, its missing parts supplied by reference TRBV5-1 and TRBJ2-7, is KAGVTQTPRYLIKTRGQQVTLSCSPISGHRSVSWYQQTPGQGLQFLFEYFSETQRNKGNFPGRFSGRQFSNSRSEMNVSTLELGDSALYLCASSSGDRTSYEQYFGPGTRLTVT.

The V call is TRBV9, the J call TRBJ2-2, with 9 positions matching TRBD2. Germline loops: CDR1 SGDLS, CDR2 YYNGEE. This CDR3 region has 16 residues. J lost 0 bases, V lost 2 bases, and 2 bases had no gene match. The DNA for the CDR3 is TGTGCCAGCAGCGTGAGCGGGGGGTCGAACACCGGGGAGCTGTTTTTT. Translated, it gives CASSVSGGSNTGELFF.

The chain joins TRBV5-8 to TRBJ1-5; D perhaps matches TRBD1 (5 bases). Germline CDR1 is SGHTS and CDR2 is YDEGEE. CDR3 size: 13 residues. Trimming took off 3 bases at V and 6 bases at J, with 10 bases between the two ends. The CDR3 loop is CASSSPTAQPQHF. CDR3 DNA: TGTGCCAGCAGCTCCCCGACAGCTCAGCCCCAGCATTTT.

This chain links TRBV7-9 with TRBJ2-5, with TRBD2 matching 9 bases. The junction had 11 bases not matched to a gene; V was cut back by 7 bases and J by 2 bases. Germline V gives CDR1 SEHNR, CDR2 FQNEAQ (reference sequence). The CDR3 loop spans 16 amino acids. The CDR3 DNA sequence: TGTGCCAGCATCCTCAAACATAGCGGGGGTCAAGAGACCCAGTACTTC. It yields the protein CASILKHSGGQETQYF.

This chain joins TRBV9 and TRBJ2-2; 8 bases are a match to TRBD2. The V gene's germline CDR1 is SGDLS and CDR2 YYNGEE. Trimming cost V 0 bases and J 0 bases; bases outside gene matches: 7. The CDR3 extends over 18 amino acids. The CDR3 bases are TGTGCCAGCAGCGTAGATAGGGTTAGCGGGGCGAACACCGGGGAGCTGTTTTTT. Protein product: CASSVDRVSGANTGELFF.

This clone appeared a few times. The rearrangement joins TRBV28 to TRBJ2-1; the match to TRBD2 covers 11 bases. The V segment lost 3 bases and the J segment 5 bases; nucleotides outside the gene matches: 6. CDR3 size: 16 residues. Germline V gene data show CDR1 as MDHEN and CDR2 as SYDVKM. CDR3 region: CASSFSGRASDNEQFF. Here the CDR3 DNA reads TGTGCCAGCAGTTTTAGCGGGAGGGCTAGCGACAATGAGCAGTTCTTC.

The rearrangement links TRBV7-2 to TRBJ2-1; D uncertain. The CDR3 is 15 amino acids. Looked up from germline, CDR1 is SGHTA and CDR2 is FQGNSA. Trimming took off 1 base at V and 5 bases at J, with 12 bases between the two ends. CDR3 DNA: TGTGCCAGCAGCTTAGAGTGGGCTATAGACAATGAGCAGTTCTTC. Its translation is CASSLEWAIDNEQFF.

The chain employs TRBV7-9 and TRBJ2-1; 11 bases agree with TRBD2. CDR3 size: 17 residues. Trimming at V came to 2 bases and at J to 8 bases, leaving 11 bases not matched to a gene. Germline V gene data show CDR1 as SEHNR and CDR2 as FQNEAQ (reference sequence). The CDR3 spells CASSLIRRGLAADEQFF. In nucleotides, the CDR3 is TGTGCCAGCAGCTTAATAAGGCGGGGACTAGCGGCGGATGAGCAGTTCTTC.

This clone was detected only a few times. The chain has TRBV6-6 and TRBJ1-4; D is perhaps TRBD1 (6 bases). The germline gives CDR1 MNHNY, CDR2 SVGAGI (reference sequence). This CDR3 spans 15 amino acids. Trimming pared 2 bases from V and 6 bases from J, leaving 13 bases between. CDR3 sequence: CASSYIQGKDEKLFF. CDR3 bases: TGTGCCAGCAGTTACATCCAGGGGAAGGATGAAAAACTGTTTTTT.

Concerning this clone itself: This sample also contains other DNA sequences that code for the same CDR3. V and J are TRBV6-5 and TRBJ2-7, with D hard to call. The germline V gene has CDR1 MNHEY and CDR2 SVGAGI. V lost 0 bases, J lost 1 base, and 7 bases lay in between. The CDR3 is 14 amino acids. The CDR3 region has the DNA TGTGCCAGCAGTTACTCCGGGTCGTCCTACGAGCAGTACTTC. It codes for CASSYSGSSYEQYF.

The chain recombines TRBV6-5 with TRBJ2-3, with 12 bases matching TRBD2. Germline values: CDR1 MNHEY, CDR2 SVGAGI. The CDR3 loop spans 15 amino acids. With 6 bases clipped from V and 6 bases from J, the junction kept 7 bases outside the gene matches. Here the CDR3 reads CASRMTSGSVDTQYF. The CDR3 DNA reads TGTGCCAGCAGAATGACTAGCGGGAGTGTTGATACGCAGTATTTT.

V is TRBV28 and J is TRBJ1-2; D is unclear. Deletions cut 2 bases from V and 4 bases from J, with 11 bases between. The germline gives CDR1 MDHEN, CDR2 SYDVKM. The CDR3 consists of 14 residues. The CDR3 nucleotides read TGTGCCAGCAGTTTACGAGGAGGACGCTATGGCTACACCTTC. Protein product: CASSLRGGRYGYTF.

The chain recombines TRBV28 with TRBJ2-7, with 7 positions matching TRBD2. V lost 6 bases, J lost 2 bases, and 22 bases stayed unmatched. CDR1 is MDHEN, CDR2 SYDVKM, per germline. This CDR3 comprises 19 residues. The CDR3 DNA reads TGTGCCAGCAGCTGTGGGGGGGGACTATTTGGTCCAGAGGCCTACGAGCAGTACTTC. This encodes CASSCGGGLFGPEAYEQYF.

This sequence joins TRBV5-4 and TRBJ2-7, with 9 bases fitting TRBD1. The junction had 9 bases not matched to a gene; V was cut back by 3 bases and J by 5 bases. The germline gives CDR1 SGHNT, CDR2 YYREEE (reference sequence). This CDR3 comprises 15 residues. CDR3 in DNA: TGTGCCAGCAGCTCGCCGGGACAGGGTATCGACGAGCAGTACTTC. Protein sequence: CASSSPGQGIDEQYF.

Note on this clone: Other nucleotide sequences from this sample produce the same CDR3. V and J are TRBV2 and TRBJ1-6, with 7 nucleotides matching TRBD1. The CDR3 loop spans 14 amino acids. Germline CDR1 is SNHLY and CDR2 is FYNNEI. The junction had 11 bases not matched to a gene; V was cut back by 11 bases and J by 7 bases. This chain's CDR3 is CAGRTGAPNSPLHF. CDR3 sequence (DNA): TGTGCCGGACGTACAGGGGCCCCGAATTCACCCCTCCACTTT.

J is TRBJ1-2 and V is TRBV6-5, with 7 bases matching TRBD1. From germline, CDR1 is MNHEY and CDR2 SVGAGI. V lost 6 bases to trimming and J lost 8 bases; unmatched junction nucleotides: 15. CDR3 length equals 15 residues. The CDR3 coding sequence is TGTGCCAGCAGCAAGGGGGCGCTCGGTCCCTTCGGCTACACCTTC. Protein product: CASSKGALGPFGYTF.

This chain joins TRBV29-1 and TRBJ2-7, with 8 bases lining up with TRBD2. CDR1 and CDR2 from the germline V gene are SQVTM and ANQGSEA. The CDR3 consists of 17 residues. V lost 0 bases, J lost 2 bases, and 12 bases stayed unmatched. The CDR3 loop is CSVEDWGAGGPTYEQYF. The CDR3 nucleotides are TGCAGCGTTGAAGATTGGGGGGCGGGGGGACCGACCTACGAGCAGTACTTC.

This chain joins TRBV6-1 and TRBJ2-1, with 9 nucleotides matching TRBD1. The CDR3 runs 14 residues. From germline, CDR1 is MNHNS and CDR2 SASEGT. V dropped 8 bases and J dropped 6; count of bases not matched to a gene: 8. DNA of the CDR3: TGTGCCAGCCACCACAGGGGGCTAGGCAATGAGCAGTTCTTC. Protein sequence: CASHHRGLGNEQFF.